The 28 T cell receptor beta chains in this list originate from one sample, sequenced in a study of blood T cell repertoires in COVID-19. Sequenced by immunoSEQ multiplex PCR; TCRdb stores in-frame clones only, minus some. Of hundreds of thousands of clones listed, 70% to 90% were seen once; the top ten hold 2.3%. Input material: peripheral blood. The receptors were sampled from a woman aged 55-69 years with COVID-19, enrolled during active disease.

The DNA for the CDR3 is TGTGCCAGCAGTCCTGCTGGACAGGGGGCTGGCGAGCAGTACTTC. It codes for CASSPAGQGAGEQYF. V gene TRBV6-6 combines with J gene TRBJ2-7; 11 nucleotides line up with TRBD1. Germline CDR1 and CDR2: MNHNY and SVGAGI (reference sequence). The CDR3 is 15 amino acids. V was clipped by 5 bases and J by 6 bases; unmatched bases: 9.

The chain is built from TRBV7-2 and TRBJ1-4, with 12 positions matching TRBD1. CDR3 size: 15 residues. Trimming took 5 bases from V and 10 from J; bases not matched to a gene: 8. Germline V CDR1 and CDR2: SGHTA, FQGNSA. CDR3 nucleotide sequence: TGTGCCAGCAGCGGATGGGACAGGGGGCTTGGAAAACTGTTTTTT. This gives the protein CASSGWDRGLGKLFF.

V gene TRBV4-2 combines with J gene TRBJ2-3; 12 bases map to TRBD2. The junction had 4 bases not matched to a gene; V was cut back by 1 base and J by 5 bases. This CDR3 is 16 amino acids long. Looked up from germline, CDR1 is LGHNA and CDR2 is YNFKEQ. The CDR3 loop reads CASSQVLAGGKDTQYF. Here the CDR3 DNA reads TGTGCCAGCAGCCAAGTCCTAGCGGGGGGGAAAGATACGCAGTATTTT.

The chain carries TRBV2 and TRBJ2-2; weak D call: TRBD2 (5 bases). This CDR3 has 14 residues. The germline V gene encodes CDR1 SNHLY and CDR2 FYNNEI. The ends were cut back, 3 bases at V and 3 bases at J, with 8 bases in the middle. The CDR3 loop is CASSDTDYTGELFF. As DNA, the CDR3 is TGTGCCAGCAGTGACACGGACTACACCGGGGAGCTGTTTTTT.

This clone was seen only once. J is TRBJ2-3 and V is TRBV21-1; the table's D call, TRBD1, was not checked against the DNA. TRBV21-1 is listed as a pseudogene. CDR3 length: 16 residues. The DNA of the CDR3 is TGTGCCAGCAGCATTATGCGGGACAGGGAAGCAGATACGCAGTATTTT. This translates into CASSIMRDREADTQYF.

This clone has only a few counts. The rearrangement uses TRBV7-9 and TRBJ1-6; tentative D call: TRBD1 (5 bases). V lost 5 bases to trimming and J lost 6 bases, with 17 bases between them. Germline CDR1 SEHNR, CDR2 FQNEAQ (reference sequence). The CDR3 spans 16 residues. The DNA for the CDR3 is TGTGCCAGCAGCCCGGGGGAGTGGGGCGGTAATTCACCCCTCCACTTT. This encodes CASSPGEWGGNSPLHF.

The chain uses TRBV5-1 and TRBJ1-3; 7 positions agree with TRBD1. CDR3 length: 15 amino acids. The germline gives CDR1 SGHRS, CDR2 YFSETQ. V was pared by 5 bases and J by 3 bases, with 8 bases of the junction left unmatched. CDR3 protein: CASSIQGSFGNTIYF. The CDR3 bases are TGCGCCAGCAGTATACAGGGGTCCTTTGGAAACACCATATATTTT. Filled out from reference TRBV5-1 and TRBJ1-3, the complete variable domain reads KAGVTQTPRYLIKTRGQQVTLSCSPISGHRSVSWYQQTPGQGLQFLFEYFSETQRNKGNFPGRFSGRQFSNSRSEMNVSTLELGDSALYLCASSIQGSFGNTIYFGEGSWLTVV.

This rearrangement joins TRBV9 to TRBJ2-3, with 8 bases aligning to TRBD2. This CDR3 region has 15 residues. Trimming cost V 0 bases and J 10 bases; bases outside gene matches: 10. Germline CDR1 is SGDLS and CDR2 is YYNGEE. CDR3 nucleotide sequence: TGTGCCAGCAGCGTAGATAGCGGGGCCCCGGGGGCGCAGTATTTT. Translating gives CASSVDSGAPGAQYF.

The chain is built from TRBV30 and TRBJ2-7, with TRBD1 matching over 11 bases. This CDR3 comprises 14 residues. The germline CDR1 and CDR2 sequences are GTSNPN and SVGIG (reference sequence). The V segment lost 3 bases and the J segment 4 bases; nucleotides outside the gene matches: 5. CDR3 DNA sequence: TGTGCCTGGAGCAGGGACAGGGGGTTATACGAGCAGTACTTC. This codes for CAWSRDRGLYEQYF.

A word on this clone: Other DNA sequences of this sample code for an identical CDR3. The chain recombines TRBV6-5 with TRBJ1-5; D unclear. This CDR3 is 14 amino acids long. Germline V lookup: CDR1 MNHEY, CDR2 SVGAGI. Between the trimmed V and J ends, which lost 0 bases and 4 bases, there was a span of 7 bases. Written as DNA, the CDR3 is TGTGCCAGCAGTTACTCGAGAGGGAATCAGCCCCAGCATTTT. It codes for CASSYSRGNQPQHF.

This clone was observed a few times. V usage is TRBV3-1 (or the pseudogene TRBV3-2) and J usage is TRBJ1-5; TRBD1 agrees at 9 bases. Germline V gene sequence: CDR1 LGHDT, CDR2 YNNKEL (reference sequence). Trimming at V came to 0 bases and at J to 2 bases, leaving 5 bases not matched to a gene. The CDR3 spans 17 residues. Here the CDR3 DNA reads TGTGCCAGCAGCCAAGATCGGAGGACAGGGGGCAATCAGCCCCAGCATTTT. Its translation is CASSQDRRTGGNQPQHF.

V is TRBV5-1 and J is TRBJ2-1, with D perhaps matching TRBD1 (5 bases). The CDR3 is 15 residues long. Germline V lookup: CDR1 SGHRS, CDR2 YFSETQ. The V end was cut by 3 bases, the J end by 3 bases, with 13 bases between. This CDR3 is CASSWEGADYNEQFF. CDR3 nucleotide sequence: TGCGCCAGCAGCTGGGAAGGGGCAGACTACAATGAGCAGTTCTTC.

CDR3: CASSHTVSMEKLFF. The CDR3 DNA reads as TGTGCCAGCAGCCACACGGTCTCCATGGAAAAACTGTTTTTT. The V call is TRBV3-1 (or the pseudogene TRBV3-2), the J call TRBJ1-4; D remains ambiguous. This CDR3 comprises 14 residues. The germline V gene encodes CDR1 LGHDT and CDR2 YNNKEL (reference sequence). Trimming took off 3 bases at V and 8 bases at J, with 13 bases between the two ends.

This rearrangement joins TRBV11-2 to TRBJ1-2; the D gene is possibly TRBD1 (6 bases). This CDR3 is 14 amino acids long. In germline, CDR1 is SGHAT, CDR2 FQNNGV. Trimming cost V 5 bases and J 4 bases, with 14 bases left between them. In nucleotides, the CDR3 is TGTGCCAGCAGCGACAGGACTTTCGGCTATGGCTACACCTTC. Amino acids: CASSDRTFGYGYTF. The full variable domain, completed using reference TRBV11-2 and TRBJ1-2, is EAGVAQSPRYKIIEKRQSVAFWCNPISGHATLYWYQQILGQGPKLLIQFQNNGVVDDSQLPKDRFSAERLKGVDSTLKIQPAKLEDSAVYLCASSDRTFGYGYTFGSGTRLTVV.

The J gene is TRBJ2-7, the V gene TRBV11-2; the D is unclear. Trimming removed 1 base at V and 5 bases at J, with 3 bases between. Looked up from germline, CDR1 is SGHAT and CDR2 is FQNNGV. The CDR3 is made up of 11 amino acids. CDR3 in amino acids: CASSLAHEQYF. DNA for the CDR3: TGTGCCAGCAGCTTAGCTCACGAGCAGTACTTC.

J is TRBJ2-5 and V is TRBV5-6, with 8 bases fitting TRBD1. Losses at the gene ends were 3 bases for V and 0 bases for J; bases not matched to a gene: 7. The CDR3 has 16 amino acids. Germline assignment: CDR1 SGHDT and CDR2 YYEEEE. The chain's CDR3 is CASSSLDRGNQETQYF. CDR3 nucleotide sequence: TGTGCCAGCAGCTCCCTAGACAGGGGAAACCAAGAGACCCAGTACTTC.

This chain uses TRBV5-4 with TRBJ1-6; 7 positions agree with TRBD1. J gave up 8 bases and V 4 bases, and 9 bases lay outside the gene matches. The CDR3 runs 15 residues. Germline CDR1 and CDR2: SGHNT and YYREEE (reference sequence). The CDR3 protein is CASSLRGQVDSPLHF. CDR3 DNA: TGTGCCAGCAGCCTTCGAGGACAGGTGGATTCACCCCTCCACTTT. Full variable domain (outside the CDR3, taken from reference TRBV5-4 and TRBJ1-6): ETGVTQSPTHLIKTRGQQVTLRCSSQSGHNTVSWYQQALGQGPQFIFQYYREEENGRGNFPPRFSGLQFPNYSSELNVNALELDDSALYLCASSLRGQVDSPLHFGNGTRLTVT.

CDR3 loop: CASSPPRPQETQYF. DNA for the CDR3: TGTGCCAGCAGCCCTCCGCGGCCTCAAGAGACCCAGTACTTC. This chain links TRBV3-1 (or the pseudogene TRBV3-2) with TRBJ2-5; unclear D gene. V shed 4 bases and J shed 2 bases, with 11 bases lying between them. Germline lookup yields CDR1 LGHDT and CDR2 YNNKEL (reference sequence). The CDR3 consists of 14 residues.

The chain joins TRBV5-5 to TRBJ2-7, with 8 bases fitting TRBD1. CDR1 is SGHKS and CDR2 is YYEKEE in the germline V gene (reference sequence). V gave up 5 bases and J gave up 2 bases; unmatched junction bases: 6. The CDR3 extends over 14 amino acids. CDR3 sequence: CASRHTGGPYEQYF. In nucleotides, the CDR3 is TGTGCCAGCAGACACACAGGGGGGCCCTACGAGCAGTACTTC. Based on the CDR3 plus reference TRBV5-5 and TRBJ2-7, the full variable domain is DAGVTQSPTHLIKTRGQQVTLRCSPISGHKSVSWYQQVLGQGPQFIFQYYEKEERGRGNFPDRFSARQFPNYSSELNVNALLLGDSALYLCASRHTGGPYEQYFGPGTRLTVT.

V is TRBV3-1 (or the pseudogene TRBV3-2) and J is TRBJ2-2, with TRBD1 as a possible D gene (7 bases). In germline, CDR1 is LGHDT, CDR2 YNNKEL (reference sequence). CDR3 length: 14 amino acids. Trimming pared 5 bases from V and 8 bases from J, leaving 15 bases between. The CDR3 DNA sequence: TGTGCCAGCAGCGCCTCAGGGGGGTCGGGGGAGCTGTTTTTT. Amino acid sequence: CASSASGGSGELFF.

Here the CDR3 reads CASSRTANYGYTF. CDR3 DNA sequence: TGTGCCAGCAGCCGGACAGCCAACTATGGCTACACCTTC. The chain combines TRBV7-9 with TRBJ1-2; D might be TRBD1 (6 bases). The CDR3 is 13 residues long. Germline V gene lookup returns CDR1 SEHNR and CDR2 FQNEAQ (reference sequence). V was cut by 5 bases and J by 2 bases, with 9 bases left in between.

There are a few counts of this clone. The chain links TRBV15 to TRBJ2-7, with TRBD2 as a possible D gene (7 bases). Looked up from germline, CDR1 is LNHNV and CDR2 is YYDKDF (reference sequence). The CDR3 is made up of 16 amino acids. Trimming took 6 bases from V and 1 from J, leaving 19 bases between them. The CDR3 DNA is TGTGCCACCAGGGACACAGGGTCCGGGGGGTCCTACGAGCAGTACTTC. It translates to CATRDTGSGGSYEQYF.

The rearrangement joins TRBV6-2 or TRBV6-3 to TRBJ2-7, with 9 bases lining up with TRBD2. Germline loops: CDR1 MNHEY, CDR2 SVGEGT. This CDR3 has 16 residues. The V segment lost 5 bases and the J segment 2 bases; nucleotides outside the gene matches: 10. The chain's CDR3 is CASSPHYSGGTYEQYF. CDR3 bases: TGTGCCAGCAGTCCACACTATAGCGGGGGCACCTACGAGCAGTACTTC.

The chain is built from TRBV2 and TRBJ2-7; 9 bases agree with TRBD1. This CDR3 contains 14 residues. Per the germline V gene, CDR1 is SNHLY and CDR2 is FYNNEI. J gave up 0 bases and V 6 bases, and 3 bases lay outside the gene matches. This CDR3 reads CASRGTGPSYEQYF. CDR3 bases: TGTGCCAGCAGAGGGACAGGGCCCTCCTACGAGCAGTACTTC.

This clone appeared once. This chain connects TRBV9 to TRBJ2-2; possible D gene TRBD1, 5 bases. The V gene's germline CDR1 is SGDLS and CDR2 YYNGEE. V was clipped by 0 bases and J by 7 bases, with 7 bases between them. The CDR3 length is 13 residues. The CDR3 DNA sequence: TGTGCCAGCAGCGTAGATAGGGGCGGGGAGCTGTTTTTT. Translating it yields CASSVDRGGELFF.

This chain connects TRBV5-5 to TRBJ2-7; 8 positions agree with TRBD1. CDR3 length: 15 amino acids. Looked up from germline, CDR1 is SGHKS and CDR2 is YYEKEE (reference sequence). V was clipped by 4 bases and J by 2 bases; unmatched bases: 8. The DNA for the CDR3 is TGTGCCAGCAGCCCGGCATTGGACAGGGCCTACGAGCAGTACTTC. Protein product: CASSPALDRAYEQYF.

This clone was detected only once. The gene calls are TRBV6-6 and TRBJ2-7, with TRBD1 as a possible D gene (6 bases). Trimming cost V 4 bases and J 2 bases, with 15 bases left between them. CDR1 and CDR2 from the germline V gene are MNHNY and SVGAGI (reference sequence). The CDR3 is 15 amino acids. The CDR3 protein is CASSFFSTGTYEQYF. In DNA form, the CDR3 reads TGTGCCAGCAGTTTCTTTTCGACAGGCACCTACGAGCAGTACTTC.

CDR3 in amino acids: CASSLVTGEYGYTF. The DNA for the CDR3 is TGCGCCAGCAGCTTGGTGACAGGCGAGTATGGCTACACCTTC. This rearrangement joins TRBV5-1 to TRBJ1-2, with D perhaps TRBD1 (6 bases). V shed 0 bases and J shed 5 bases, with 11 bases lying between them. Per germline, CDR1 SGHRS and CDR2 YFSETQ. The CDR3 is made up of 14 amino acids.